The rows below give T cell receptor beta chains drawn from one sample of a study of regulatory T cells in long-lasting Graves disease. TCRdb reprocessed the multiplex PCR reads with MiXCR, giving one entry per CDR3 protein. Of fewer than 550,000 distinct CDR3 sequences listed, roughly 16% are singletons. These data were likewise used in another study, on T cells in Graves' hyperthyroidism and ophthalmopathy.

The sample here was peripheral blood mononuclear cells (PBMCs), taken at new diagnosis, from a patient treated with antithyroid drugs. These receptor sequences come from a woman aged 40 to 65 with Graves disease. Each CDR3 is given with its conserved first and last residue. The D gene is left open where the match is weak. Expanded clones get a size class; other rows say once, few or many, or leave the size out.

V	J	size	D	CDR3	DNA
TRBV11-3	TRBJ1-2	many	NA	CASSPSGVGKGYTF	TGTGCCAGCAGCCCCAGCGGGGTCGGGAAGGGCTACACCTTC
TRBV6-1	TRBJ2-3	NA	TRBD2	CASSDLAGGTDTQYF	TGTGCCAGCAGTGATTTAGCGGGGGGCACAGATACGCAGTATTTT
TRBV12-3/TRBV12-4	TRBJ1-1	many	NA	CASSLAQGPAFF	TGTGCCAGCAGTTTAGCTCAGGGGCCAGCTTTCTTT
TRBV2	TRBJ1-5	many	NA	CASSVVGGGGNQPQHF	TGTGCCAGCAGCGTAGTTGGGGGTGGTGGCAATCAGCCCCAGCATTTT
TRBV6-4	TRBJ1-2	NA	NA	CASSRSRADPSGYTF	TGTGCCAGCAGCCGGAGTAGGGCAGACCCCTCTGGCTACACCTTC
TRBV11-2	TRBJ2-7	many	NA	CASSFSSVEQYF	TGTGCCAGCAGCTTCTCCTCAGTCGAGCAGTACTTC
TRBV14	TRBJ1-5	NA	NA	CASSQTGSSNQPQHF	TGTGCCAGCAGCCAAACAGGAAGTAGCAATCAGCCCCAGCATTTT
TRBV2	TRBJ2-4	many	TRBD2	CASSMLAGGPPIQYF	TGTGCCAGCAGCATGTTAGCGGGGGGGCCCCCCATTCAGTACTTC
TRBV18	TRBJ2-2	NA	NA	CASSPNQASGELFF	TGTGCCAGCTCACCAAATCAGGCTTCCGGGGAGCTGTTTTTT
TRBV28	TRBJ2-7	many	NA	CASFGGKSYEQYF	TGTGCCAGCTTCGGTGGCAAGTCCTACGAGCAGTACTTC
TRBV4-1	TRBJ1-1	few	NA	CASSQGPTNTEAFF	TGCGCCAGCAGCCAAGGGCCCACGAACACTGAAGCTTTCTTT
TRBV28	TRBJ1-2	many	TRBD1	CASTWDSNYGYTF	TGTGCCAGCACCTGGGACAGCAACTATGGCTACACCTTC
TRBV7-9	TRBJ1-1	few	NA	CASSPQRWGGRTAFF	TGTGCCAGCAGCCCACAAAGGTGGGGGGGCCGGACAGCTTTCTTT
TRBV28	TRBJ1-5	many	NA	CASSWASGAANQPQHF	TGTGCCAGCAGTTGGGCGTCGGGGGCCGCCAATCAGCCCCAGCATTTT
TRBV5-6	TRBJ2-1	few	NA	CASTQGAVSYNEQFF	TGTGCCAGCACCCAAGGGGCAGTCTCCTACAATGAGCAGTTCTTC
TRBV11-2	TRBJ2-7	few	NA	CASSPRIFYEQYF	TGTGCCAGCAGCCCCCGGATCTTCTACGAGCAGTACTTC
TRBV6-1	TRBJ2-5	few	NA	CASNGGTLGETQYF	TGTGCCAGCAATGGGGGGACGTTGGGGGAGACCCAGTACTTC
TRBV28	TRBJ1-1	many	NA	CASSLPTGNTEAFF	TGTGCCAGCAGTCTCCCGACAGGCAACACTGAAGCTTTCTTT
TRBV28	TRBJ1-5	many	NA	CASFPDVRQLSQPQHF	TGTGCCAGCTTCCCCGACGTCCGTCAGTTGAGCCAGCCCCAGCATTTT
TRBV6-4	TRBJ1-2	NA	NA	CASSLKRQPSFYGYTF	TGTGCCAGCAGTCTGAAGCGGCAGCCATCCTTCTATGGCTACACCTTC
TRBV6-1	TRBJ1-2	NA	NA	CASSQSDINGYTF	TGTGCCAGCAGTCAATCGGACATTAATGGCTACACCTTC
TRBV3-1	TRBJ2-3	many	NA	CASSQEAESTDTQYF	TGTGCCAGCAGCCAAGAGGCAGAAAGCACAGATACGCAGTATTTT
TRBV20-1	TRBJ2-7	NA	NA	CSAVGTASSYEQYF	TGCAGTGCTGTCGGGACCGCAAGCTCCTACGAGCAGTACTTC
TRBV6-2/TRBV6-3	TRBJ1-1	many	NA	CASSRYAEAFF	TGTGCCAGCAGCCGATACGCTGAAGCTTTCTTT
TRBV5-1	TRBJ2-1	many	NA	CASSTGTPSYNEQFF	TGCGCCAGCAGCACCGGGACCCCCTCCTACAATGAGCAGTTCTTC
TRBV19	TRBJ2-3	NA	TRBD1	CASSLEEGGWTDTQYF	TGTGCCAGTAGCCTAGAGGAAGGGGGCTGGACAGATACGCAGTATTTT
TRBV16	TRBJ1-2	NA	NA	CASSQGTLMRGYTF	TGTGCCAGCAGCCAAGGGACATTGATGCGGGGCTACACCTTC
TRBV5-6	TRBJ1-3	NA	NA	CASSLDGVRYSSGNTIYF	TGTGCCAGCAGCTTGGATGGTGTCAGATACTCCTCTGGAAACACCATATATTTT
TRBV5-1	TRBJ2-1	many	NA	CASSSGGLFYNEQFF	TGCGCCAGCAGCTCGGGGGGCCTGTTCTACAATGAGCAGTTCTTC
TRBV29-1	TRBJ1-1	NA	TRBD1	CSVGQGGAEAFF	TGCAGCGTTGGACAGGGTGGGGCTGAAGCTTTCTTT
TRBV6-1	TRBJ1-6	few	NA	CASSEAPGHPSSYNSPLHF	TGTGCCAGCAGTGAAGCGCCCGGACACCCGAGCTCCTATAATTCACCCCTCCACTTT
TRBV7-8	TRBJ1-4	many	TRBD1	CASSLVPGQGDEKLFF	TGTGCCAGCAGCTTAGTGCCGGGACAGGGGGATGAAAAACTGTTTTTT
TRBV6-2/TRBV6-3	TRBJ2-7	many	TRBD2	CASSYSGGVSSYEQYF	TGTGCCAGCAGTTACTCGGGAGGGGTAAGCTCCTACGAGCAGTACTTC
TRBV20-1	TRBJ2-5	many	TRBD2	CSARDTGEPGGQETQYF	TGCAGTGCTAGAGATACGGGCGAGCCCGGGGGGCAAGAGACCCAGTACTTC
TRBV18	TRBJ2-7	NA	TRBD2	CASSPMGGSYEQYF	TGTGCCAGCTCACCAATGGGGGGGAGCTACGAGCAGTACTTC
TRBV6-4	TRBJ1-1	NA	TRBD1	CASRTGEIRSSTEAFF	TGTGCCAGCAGGACAGGGGAGATAAGGTCAAGCACTGAAGCTTTCTTT
TRBV10-1	TRBJ2-1	NA	TRBD2	CASSELGLAGGEQFF	TGCGCCAGCAGTGAGTTGGGACTAGCGGGGGGTGAGCAGTTCTTC
TRBV28	TRBJ2-1	NA	NA	CASTFPGLSYNEQFF	TGTGCCAGCACTTTCCCCGGACTTTCATACAATGAGCAGTTCTTC
TRBV4-1	TRBJ1-1	NA	NA	CASSQGAGATEAFF	TGCGCCAGCAGCCAAGGAGCAGGGGCCACTGAAGCTTTCTTT
TRBV9	TRBJ2-3	NA	TRBD2	CASGPGTSPDTDTQYF	TGTGCCAGCGGTCCCGGGACTAGCCCAGACACAGATACGCAGTATTTT
TRBV12-3/TRBV12-4	TRBJ2-7	many	TRBD1	CASSPGTVYEQYF	TGTGCCAGCAGCCCGGGGACAGTCTACGAGCAGTACTTC
TRBV27	TRBJ1-1	few	NA	CASSLYPSGPYNTEAFF	TGTGCCAGCAGTTTATATCCCTCGGGGCCATACAACACTGAAGCTTTCTTT
TRBV4-1	TRBJ1-1	NA	NA	CASSQDRDWMLEAFF	TGCGCCAGCAGCCAAGACCGGGACTGGATGTTGGAAGCTTTCTTT
TRBV18	TRBJ2-4	many	NA	CASSPGLLAKNIQYF	TGTGCCAGCTCACCCGGGTTACTAGCCAAAAACATTCAGTACTTC
TRBV20-1	TRBJ1-3	NA	NA	CSARPEGNTIYF	TGCAGTGCTAGGCCGGAGGGAAACACCATATATTTT
TRBV28	TRBJ2-7	many	TRBD1	CASSTGTGPLEQYF	TGTGCCAGCAGTACCGGGACAGGACCGCTCGAGCAGTACTTC
TRBV12-3/TRBV12-4	TRBJ2-1	many	NA	CASSLSFSSYNEQFF	TGTGCCAGCAGTTTGAGTTTCAGCTCCTACAATGAGCAGTTCTTC
TRBV15	TRBJ1-1	NA	NA	CATSRGAFGRNTEAFF	TGTGCCACCAGCAGAGGAGCCTTCGGAAGGAACACTGAAGCTTTCTTT
TRBV15	TRBJ2-2	NA	TRBD2	CATSKTAGGPSGELFF	TGTGCCACCAGCAAAACCGCGGGGGGGCCGTCCGGGGAGCTGTTTTTT
TRBV29-1	TRBJ2-3	many	NA	CSVVTSNTQYF	TGCAGCGTTGTTACAAGTAATACGCAGTATTTT
TRBV3-1	TRBJ2-1	NA	TRBD2	CATGGTSGYNEQFF	TGTGCCACGGGGGGGACTAGCGGCTACAATGAGCAGTTCTTC
TRBV15	TRBJ2-3	many	TRBD2	CATSSQLAGTDTQYF	TGTGCCACCAGCAGCCAACTAGCGGGAACAGATACGCAGTATTTT
TRBV19	TRBJ2-1	few	NA	CASSISSGEYNEQFF	TGTGCCAGTAGTATCAGTAGCGGTGAATACAATGAGCAGTTCTTC
TRBV19	TRBJ2-5	NA	NA	CASSIGPGPEETQYF	TGTGCCAGTAGTATAGGTCCAGGGCCGGAGGAGACCCAGTACTTC
TRBV5-6	TRBJ2-3	NA	TRBD2	CASSPSRGGTDTQYF	TGTGCCAGCAGCCCTAGTCGGGGGGGCACAGATACGCAGTATTTT
TRBV12-3/TRBV12-4	TRBJ1-1	many	NA	CASIPGLVNTEAFF	TGTGCCAGCATCCCGGGACTCGTGAACACTGAAGCTTTCTTT
TRBV6-1	TRBJ1-2	many	NA	CASSPIGGLDGYTF	TGTGCCAGCAGTCCGATAGGGGGGCTGGATGGCTACACCTTC
TRBV6-1	TRBJ2-7	many	NA	CASSEAGDRYEQYF	TGTGCCAGCAGTGAAGCGGGGGATCGATACGAGCAGTACTTC
TRBV6-1	TRBJ1-1	many	NA	CASSGGRRDTEAFF	TGTGCCAGCAGTGGGGGACGGCGGGACACTGAAGCTTTCTTT
TRBV28	TRBJ1-1	many	NA	CASSLIQDLAFF	TGTGCCAGCAGTTTAATACAGGACTTGGCTTTCTTT